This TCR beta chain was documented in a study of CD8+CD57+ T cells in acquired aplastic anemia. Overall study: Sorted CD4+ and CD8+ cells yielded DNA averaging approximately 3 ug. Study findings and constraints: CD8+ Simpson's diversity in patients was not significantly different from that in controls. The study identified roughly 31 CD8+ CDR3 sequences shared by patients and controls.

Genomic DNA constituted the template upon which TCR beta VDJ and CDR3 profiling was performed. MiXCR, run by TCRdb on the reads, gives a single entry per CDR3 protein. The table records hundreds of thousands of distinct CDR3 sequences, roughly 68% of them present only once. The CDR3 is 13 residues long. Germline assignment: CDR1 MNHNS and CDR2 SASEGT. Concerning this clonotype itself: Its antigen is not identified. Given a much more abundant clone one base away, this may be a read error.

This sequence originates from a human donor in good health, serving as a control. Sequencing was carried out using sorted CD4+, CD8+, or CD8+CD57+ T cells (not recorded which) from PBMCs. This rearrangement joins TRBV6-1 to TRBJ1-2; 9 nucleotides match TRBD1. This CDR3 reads CVSSLRDRDGYTF. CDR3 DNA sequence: TGTGTCAGCAGTCTCCGGGACAGGGACGGCTACACCTTC.